Listed below are T cell receptor beta chains from one sample, sequenced in a study of T-cell memory formation after mild COVID-19. TCRdb used MiXCR to reprocess the 5' RACE reads, holding one entry per CDR3 protein. The data show roughly 350,000 distinct CDR3 sequences, with around 21% seen just once and around 12% held by the top ten. The sequencing input was PBMCs or a T cell subset sorted from them (not recorded which). Receptors were obtained from an adult woman who had mild COVID-19 (a few samples of this study predate the infection). Cell type and time point are not known. The CDR3 runs from the conserved cysteine through the conserved F or W. The D gene is left open where the match is weak. A clone size is listed for some rows: how often the clone was seen (once, few, many), or a class if it is expanded.

j_call | v_call | clone_size | d_call | cdr3_aa | cdr3_nt
TRBJ1-2 | TRBV25-1 | NA | NA | CASSEYSGGRGYTF | TGTGCCAGCAGTGAATATTCGGGGGGACGTGGCTACACCTTC
TRBJ1-1 | TRBV19 | few | NA | CASSIVPQGEAFF | TGTGCCAGTAGTATCGTACCCCAGGGTGAAGCTTTCTTT
TRBJ2-1 | TRBV6-5 | NA | NA | CASSYRGTYNEQFF | TGTGCCAGCAGTTACCGGGGAACCTACAATGAGCAGTTCTTC
TRBJ1-1 | TRBV2 | few | NA | CASNSEGVTEAFF | TGTGCCAGCAACTCGGAGGGCGTCACTGAAGCTTTCTTT
TRBJ2-7 | TRBV10-3 | NA | NA | CATLPGATSYEQYF | TGTGCCACCTTGCCGGGAGCTACCTCCTACGAGCAGTACTTC
TRBJ1-6 | TRBV25-1 | many | TRBD1 | CASSLGTGGISPLHF | TGTGCCAGCAGCCTTGGGACAGGGGGAATTTCACCCCTCCACTTT
TRBJ2-3 | TRBV29-1 | few | NA | CSVASGSPSTDTQYF | TGCAGCGTTGCGAGCGGGTCCCCTAGCACAGATACGCAGTATTTT
TRBJ2-1 | TRBV7-9 | few | TRBD2 | CASSLMTSGDEQFF | TGTGCCAGCAGCTTAATGACTAGCGGGGATGAGCAGTTCTTC
TRBJ2-5 | TRBV4-3 | NA | NA | CASSLHKKREETQYF | TGCGCCAGCAGCCTCCATAAGAAGAGGGAAGAGACCCAGTACTTC
TRBJ1-1 | TRBV20-1 | few | NA | CSARVQNTEAFF | TGCAGTGCTAGAGTACAGAACACTGAAGCTTTCTTT
TRBJ2-2 | TRBV6-1 | many | NA | CATLRLEAGELFF | TGTGCCACCCTCCGGCTAGAGGCCGGGGAGCTGTTTTTT
TRBJ2-2 | TRBV24-1 | NA | NA | CATSESGELFF | TGTGCCACCAGTGAATCCGGGGAGCTGTTTTTT
TRBJ1-4 | TRBV7-2 | NA | NA | CASSQRGATNEKLFF | TGTGCCAGCAGCCAGAGGGGGGCAACTAATGAAAAACTGTTTTTT
TRBJ2-5 | TRBV5-1 | few | NA | CASSLEGLAGVQETQYF | TGCGCCAGCAGCTTGGAAGGGCTAGCAGGGGTCCAAGAGACCCAGTACTTC
TRBJ2-7 | TRBV20-1 | few | NA | CSARVGGHEQYF | TGCAGTGCTAGAGTCGGTGGGCACGAGCAGTACTTC
TRBJ2-3 | TRBV12-3/TRBV12-4 | NA | NA | CASSGGRGGTDTQYF | TGTGCCAGCTCGGGGGGCAGGGGGGGCACAGATACGCAGTATTTT
TRBJ1-5 | TRBV6-1 | once | TRBD1 | CASSARRQGWGQPQHF | TGTGCCAGCAGTGCCCGCCGACAGGGGTGGGGTCAGCCCCAGCATTTT
TRBJ2-7 | TRBV24-1 | NA | TRBD1 | CATSPNRDRGMYEQYF | TGTGCCACCAGCCCGAACCGGGACAGGGGCATGTACGAGCAGTACTTC
TRBJ2-3 | TRBV7-2 | NA | NA | CASSLGNGGADTQYF | TGTGCCAGCAGCTTAGGCAACGGGGGAGCAGATACGCAGTATTTT
TRBJ2-7 | TRBV7-9 | NA | NA | CASSARQGLAGEQYF | TGTGCCAGCAGCGCGAGACAGGGGTTAGCGGGGGAGCAGTACTTC
TRBJ2-2 | TRBV24-1 | few | NA | CATENTGELFF | TGTGCCACCGAGAACACCGGGGAGCTGTTTTTT
TRBJ2-5 | TRBV15 | NA | NA | CATSSIEETQYF | TGTGCCACCAGCAGTATAGAAGAGACCCAGTACTTC
TRBJ1-1 | TRBV7-2 | NA | TRBD1 | CASSLSQGRNTEAFF | TGTGCCAGCAGCCTGTCACAGGGGAGGAACACTGAAGCTTTCTTT
TRBJ2-7 | TRBV5-1 | few | TRBD1 | CASSAGGTYEQYF | TGCGCCAGCAGCGCAGGGGGAACCTACGAGCAGTACTTC
TRBJ2-3 | TRBV4-2 | NA | NA | CASSQEGVPAADTQYF | TGTGCCAGCAGCCAAGAGGGGGTACCTGCCGCAGATACGCAGTATTTT
TRBJ2-1 | TRBV29-1 | few | TRBD2 | CSVEPGLAGWTNEQFF | TGCAGCGTTGAACCCGGACTAGCGGGGTGGACGAATGAGCAGTTCTTC
TRBJ2-5 | TRBV7-9 | few | TRBD2 | CASSLASGGSWQTQYF | TGTGCCAGCAGCTTAGCTTCAGGCGGGAGCTGGCAGACCCAGTACTTC
TRBJ2-1 | TRBV14 | NA | NA | CASSQEMGPRSNEQFF | TGTGCCAGCAGCCAAGAAATGGGGCCACGGTCCAATGAGCAGTTCTTC
TRBJ2-3 | TRBV5-1 | NA | NA | CASSLVGGVTDTQYF | TGCGCCAGCAGCTTGGTCGGCGGGGTGACAGATACGCAGTATTTT
TRBJ2-3 | TRBV5-1 | NA | TRBD2 | CASSTREGADTQYF | TGCGCCAGCAGTACCCGGGAGGGGGCAGATACGCAGTATTTT
TRBJ2-7 | TRBV27 | NA | TRBD1 | CASRLGQAYEQYF | TGTGCCAGCAGGCTGGGACAGGCCTACGAGCAGTACTTC
TRBJ2-3 | TRBV7-3 | NA | TRBD2 | CASSLETSGRPDTQYF | TGTGCCAGCAGCTTAGAAACTAGCGGGAGACCAGATACGCAGTATTTT
TRBJ2-1 | TRBV11-2 | NA | TRBD2 | CASSQTSGVYNEQFF | TGTGCCAGCAGTCAGACTAGCGGGGTCTACAATGAGCAGTTCTTC
TRBJ2-2 | TRBV24-1 | few | NA | CATSGTANTGELFF | TGTGCCACCAGTGGGACAGCGAACACCGGGGAGCTGTTTTTT
TRBJ1-5 | TRBV6-5 | few | TRBD1 | CASSYRSTGAGAQHF | TGTGCCAGCAGTTACCGATCGACAGGGGCTGGGGCCCAGCATTTT
TRBJ1-1 | TRBV5-1 | many | TRBD1 | CASSSGQENTEAFF | TGCGCCAGCAGCTCGGGACAGGAGAACACTGAAGCTTTCTTT
TRBJ2-1 | TRBV5-1 | NA | NA | CASSLETALIDEQFF | TGCGCCAGCAGCTTGGAAACAGCCCTAATCGATGAGCAGTTCTTC
TRBJ2-5 | TRBV5-1 | NA | TRBD1 | CASSKGQRGQETQYF | TGCGCCAGCAGCAAGGGACAGAGAGGCCAAGAGACCCAGTACTTC
TRBJ1-2 | TRBV7-2 | NA | NA | CASSPNSRDGYTF | TGTGCCAGCAGCCCAAACTCCCGGGATGGCTACACCTTC
TRBJ1-5 | TRBV2 | once | NA | CASSITAWSSVGNQPQHF | TGTGCCAGCAGCATAACGGCTTGGAGCAGCGTTGGCAATCAGCCCCAGCATTTT
TRBJ2-1 | TRBV10-3 | NA | NA | CAISEGGGSYNEQFF | TGTGCCATCAGTGAAGGAGGGGGATCCTACAATGAGCAGTTCTTC
TRBJ2-7 | TRBV6-5 | NA | NA | CASSLWRGYEQYF | TGTGCCAGCAGCCTGTGGAGGGGCTACGAGCAGTACTTC
TRBJ2-7 | TRBV20-1 | NA | NA | CSASSGGSYEQYF | TGCAGTGCTAGTAGCGGCGGCTCCTACGAGCAGTACTTC
TRBJ2-6 | TRBV20-1 | many | NA | CSARDQQGRSGANVLTF | TGCAGTGCTAGAGATCAACAGGGACGCTCTGGGGCCAACGTCCTGACTTTC